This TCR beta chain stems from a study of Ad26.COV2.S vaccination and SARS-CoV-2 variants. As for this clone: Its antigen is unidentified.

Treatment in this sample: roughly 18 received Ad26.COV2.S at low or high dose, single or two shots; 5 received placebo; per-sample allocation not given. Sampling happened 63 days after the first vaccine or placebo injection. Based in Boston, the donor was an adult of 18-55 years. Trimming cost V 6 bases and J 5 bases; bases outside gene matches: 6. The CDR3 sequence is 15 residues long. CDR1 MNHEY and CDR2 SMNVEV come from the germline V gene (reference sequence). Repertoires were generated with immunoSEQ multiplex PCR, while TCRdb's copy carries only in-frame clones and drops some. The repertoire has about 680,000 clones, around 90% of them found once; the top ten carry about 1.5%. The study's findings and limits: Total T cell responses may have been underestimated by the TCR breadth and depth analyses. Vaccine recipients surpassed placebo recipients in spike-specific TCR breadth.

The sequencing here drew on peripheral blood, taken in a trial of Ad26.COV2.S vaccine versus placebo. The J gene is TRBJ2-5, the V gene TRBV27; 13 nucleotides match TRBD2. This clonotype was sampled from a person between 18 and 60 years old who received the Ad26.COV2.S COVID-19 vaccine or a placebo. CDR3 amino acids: CASSGTSGEWETQYF. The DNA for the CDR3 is TGTGCCAGCAGCGGGACTAGCGGGGAGTGGGAGACCCAGTACTTC.